Presented here are 2 T cell receptor beta chains from one specimen sequenced in a study of cytomegalovirus exposure and HLA in healthy donors. It was with 60 Vbeta and 13 Jbeta primers that the PCR ran. Profiled with immunoSEQ multiplex PCR; TCRdb holds only in-frame clones, not every one. Here the sample spans under 200,000 clones, roughly four fifths being singletons. Sequenced: PBMCs. The origin of the receptors is a woman in her forties or fifties in good health and CMV-seronegative.

This clone was recorded only once. The J gene is TRBJ1-4, the V gene TRBV6-1; D gene uncertain. The CDR3 extends over 13 amino acids. V was pared by 6 bases and J by 7 bases, with 12 bases between. Looked up from germline, CDR1 is MNHNS and CDR2 is SASEGT. The CDR3 DNA follows: TGTGCCAGCAGCCCCTCGGAGCTTGAAAAACTGTTTTTT. Translation: CASSPSELEKLFF.

The chain recombines TRBV5-5 with TRBJ1-4, with 11 bases aligning to TRBD1. The germline CDR1 and CDR2 sequences are SGHKS and YYEKEE (reference sequence). V dropped 0 bases and J dropped 7; count of bases not matched to a gene: 2. This CDR3 region has 15 residues. CDR3 in DNA: TGTGCCAGCAGCTTGGAAGGGACAGGGGGTGAAAAACTGTTTTTT. Translated, it gives CASSLEGTGGEKLFF.